The rows below give T cell receptor beta chains drawn from one sample of a study of Ad26.COV2.S vaccination and SARS-CoV-2 variants. The method was immunoSEQ multiplex PCR; TCRdb's version includes in-frame clones alone and lacks a portion of them. The sample has roughly 420,000 clones, approximately 87% seen once; the top ten hold 3.6%. The sample consisted of peripheral blood, taken in a trial of Ad26.COV2.S vaccine versus placebo. These receptors were obtained from a person between 18 and 60 years old who received the Ad26.COV2.S COVID-19 vaccine or a placebo. Both conserved end residues are part of each CDR3. The D gene is left open where the match is weak.

>TRBV6-2/TRBV6-3|.|TRBJ2-3
CASSLARDGVTDTQYF
TGTGCCAGCAGTCTAGCCCGGGACGGGGTCACAGATACGCAGTATTTT
>TRBV19|.|TRBJ2-2
CASSSQSGGANTGELFF
TGTGCCAGTAGCTCCCAGTCTGGGGGCGCGAACACCGGGGAGCTGTTTTTT
>TRBV28|TRBD1|TRBJ1-5
CASSLGQAYSNQPQHF
TGTGCCAGCAGTCTAGGACAGGCGTATAGCAATCAGCCCCAGCATTTT
>TRBV12-3/TRBV12-4|.|TRBJ1-1
CASRGLGRPEAFF
TGTGCCAGCAGAGGACTGGGGCGGCCTGAAGCTTTCTTT
>TRBV7-2|TRBD2|TRBJ2-1
CASSWVDGGAGEQFF
TGTGCCAGCAGCTGGGTGGACGGGGGGGCCGGCGAGCAGTTCTTC
>TRBV7-8|TRBD2|TRBJ2-1
CASSLELAGAGNEQFF
TGTGCCAGCAGCTTAGAACTAGCGGGGGCCGGGAATGAGCAGTTCTTC
>TRBV30|.|TRBJ2-2
CAWSGNSHTGELFF
TGTGCCTGGAGTGGCAACAGCCACACCGGGGAGCTGTTTTTT
>TRBV4-1|.|TRBJ1-3
CASSQPLGNTIYF
TGCGCCAGCAGCCAACCACTCGGAAACACCATATATTTT
>TRBV30|.|TRBJ2-2
CAWSRTVHTGELFF
TGTGCCTGGAGTAGGACAGTACACACCGGGGAGCTGTTTTTT
>TRBV20-1|.|TRBJ1-1
CSASLGHRDTEAFF
TGCAGTGCTAGTTTGGGACATCGGGACACTGAAGCTTTCTTT
>TRBV29-1|.|TRBJ1-1
CSVEVGQQAFF
TGCAGCGTTGAAGTGGGTCAGCAAGCTTTCTTT
>TRBV7-2|.|TRBJ2-2
CASSLHLDTGELFF
TGTGCCAGCAGCTTACATCTAGACACCGGGGAGCTGTTTTTT
>TRBV19|.|TRBJ2-1
CASSIGGQSYNEQFF
TGTGCCAGTAGTATAGGGGGCCAAAGCTACAATGAGCAGTTCTTC
>TRBV4-3|.|TRBJ2-2
CASSQLDRRNTGELFF
TGCGCCAGCAGCCAACTCGACAGGAGGAACACCGGGGAGCTGTTTTTT
>TRBV7-9|.|TRBJ1-1
CASSSLGLMNTEAFF
TGTGCCAGCAGCTCCCTTGGGTTGATGAACACTGAAGCTTTCTTT
>TRBV5-4|.|TRBJ2-7
CASSSPGEQYF
TGTGCCAGCAGCTCCCCTGGCGAGCAGTACTTC
>TRBV7-2|.|TRBJ2-3
CASSLGGAITGYTQYF
TGTGCCAGCAGCTTAGGTGGGGCTATAACCGGCTATACGCAGTATTTT
>TRBV7-8|.|TRBJ1-1
CASSFSRESLADTEAFF
TGTGCCAGCAGCTTCTCCAGGGAGAGCCTCGCGGACACTGAAGCTTTCTTT
>TRBV7-2|.|TRBJ2-1
CASNSKGGPREQFF
TGTGCCAGCAACTCTAAAGGGGGGCCTAGGGAGCAGTTCTTC
>TRBV29-1|.|TRBJ2-1
CSVAGTGALLHEQFF
TGCAGCGTTGCAGGGACGGGAGCGCTACTCCATGAGCAGTTCTTC
>TRBV18|.|TRBJ2-7
CASSPSRDGSYEQYF
TGTGCCAGCTCACCTAGCCGGGACGGCTCCTACGAGCAGTACTTC
>TRBV29-1|.|TRBJ2-1
CSVDGLAYNEQFF
TGCAGCGTTGACGGTCTGGCCTACAATGAGCAGTTCTTC
>TRBV10-2|.|TRBJ2-7
CASSESPVSEQYF
TGCGCCAGCAGTGAATCACCAGTCTCCGAGCAGTACTTC
>TRBV9|.|TRBJ2-2
CASSLHRAGLPGELFF
TGTGCCAGCAGCCTACACAGGGCAGGGTTGCCCGGGGAGCTGTTTTTT
>TRBV4-1|TRBD1|TRBJ2-1
CASSQAGGRSYNEQFF
TGCGCCAGCAGCCAAGCAGGGGGACGCTCCTACAATGAGCAGTTCTTC
>TRBV5-5|.|TRBJ1-2
CASSFWGTSAGGYTF
TGTGCCAGCAGCTTCTGGGGGACGAGTGCTGGTGGCTACACCTTC
>TRBV4-3|.|TRBJ1-6
CASSQDPTGNSPLHF
TGCGCCAGCAGCCAAGATCCTACAGGGAATTCACCCCTCCACTTT
>TRBV5-6|.|TRBJ1-6
CASSLNSYNSPLHF
TGTGCCAGCAGCTTAAACAGTTATAATTCACCCCTCCACTTT